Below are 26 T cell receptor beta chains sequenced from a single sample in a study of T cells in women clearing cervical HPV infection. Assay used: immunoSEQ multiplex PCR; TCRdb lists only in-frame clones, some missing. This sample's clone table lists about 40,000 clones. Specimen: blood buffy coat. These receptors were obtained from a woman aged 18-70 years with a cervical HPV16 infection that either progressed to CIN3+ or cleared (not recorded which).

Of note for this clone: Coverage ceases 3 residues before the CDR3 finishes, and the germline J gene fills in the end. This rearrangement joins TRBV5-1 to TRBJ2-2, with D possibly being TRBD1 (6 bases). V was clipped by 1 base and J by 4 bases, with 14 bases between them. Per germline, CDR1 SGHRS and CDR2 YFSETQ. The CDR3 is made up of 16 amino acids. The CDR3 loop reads CASSLIAGVPTGELFF. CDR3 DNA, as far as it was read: TGCGCCAGCAGCTTGATAGCAGGGGTCCCCACCGGGGAG.

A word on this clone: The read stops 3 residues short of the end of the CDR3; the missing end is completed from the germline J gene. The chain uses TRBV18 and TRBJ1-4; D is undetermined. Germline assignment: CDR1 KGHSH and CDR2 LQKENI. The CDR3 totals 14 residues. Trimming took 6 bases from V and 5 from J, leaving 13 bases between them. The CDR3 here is CASSRAALNEKLFF. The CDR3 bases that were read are TGTGCCAGCTCCCGTGCTGCGCTCAATGAAAAA.

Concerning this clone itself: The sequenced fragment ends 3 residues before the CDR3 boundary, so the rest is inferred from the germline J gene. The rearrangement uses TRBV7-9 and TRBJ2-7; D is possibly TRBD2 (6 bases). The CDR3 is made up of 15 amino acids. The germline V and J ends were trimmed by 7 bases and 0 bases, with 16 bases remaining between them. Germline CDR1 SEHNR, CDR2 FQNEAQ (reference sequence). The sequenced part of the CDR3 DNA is TGTGCCAGCACATCCTTCGGGGGAAGCTCCTACGAG. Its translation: CASTSFGGSSYE. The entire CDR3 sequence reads CASTSFGGSSYEQYF.

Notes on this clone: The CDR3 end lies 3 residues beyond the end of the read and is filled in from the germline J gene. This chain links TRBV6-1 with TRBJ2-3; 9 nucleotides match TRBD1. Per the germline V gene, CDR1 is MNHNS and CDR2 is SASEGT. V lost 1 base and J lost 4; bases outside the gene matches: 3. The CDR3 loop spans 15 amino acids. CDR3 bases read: TGTGCCAGCAGTGAAGGACAGGGGGGGGCAGATACG. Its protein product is CASSEGQGGADT. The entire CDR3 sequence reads CASSEGQGGADTQYF.

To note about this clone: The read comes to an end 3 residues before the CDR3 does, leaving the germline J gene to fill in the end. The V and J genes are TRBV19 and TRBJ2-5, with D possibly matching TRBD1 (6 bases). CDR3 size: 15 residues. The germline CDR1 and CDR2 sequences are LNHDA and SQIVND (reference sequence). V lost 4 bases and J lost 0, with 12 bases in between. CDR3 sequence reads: CASSKYRDNQETQYF. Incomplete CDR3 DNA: TGTGCCAGTAGTAAATACCGGGACAACCAAGAGACC. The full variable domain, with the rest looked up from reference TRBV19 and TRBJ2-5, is DGGITQSPKYLFRKEGQNVTLSCEQNLNHDAMYWYRQDPGQGLRLIYYSQIVNDFQKGDIAEGYSVSREKKESFPLTVTSAQKNPTAFYLCASSKYRDNQETQYFGPGTRLLVL.

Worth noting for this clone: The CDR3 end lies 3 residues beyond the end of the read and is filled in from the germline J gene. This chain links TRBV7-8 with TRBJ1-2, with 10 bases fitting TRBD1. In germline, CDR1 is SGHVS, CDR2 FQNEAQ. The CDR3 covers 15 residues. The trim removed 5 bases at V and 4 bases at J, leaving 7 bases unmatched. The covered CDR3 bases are TGTGCCAGCAGCGCGGGACAGGGGTTCGCCTATGGC. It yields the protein CASSAGQGFAYG. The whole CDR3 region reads CASSAGQGFAYGYTF. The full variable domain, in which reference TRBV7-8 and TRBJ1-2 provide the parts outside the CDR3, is GAGVSQSPRYKVAKRGQDVALRCDPISGHVSLFWYQQALGQGPEFLTYFQNEAQLDKSGLPSDRFFAERPEGSVSTLKIQRTQQEDSAVYLCASSAGQGFAYGYTFGSGTRLTVV.

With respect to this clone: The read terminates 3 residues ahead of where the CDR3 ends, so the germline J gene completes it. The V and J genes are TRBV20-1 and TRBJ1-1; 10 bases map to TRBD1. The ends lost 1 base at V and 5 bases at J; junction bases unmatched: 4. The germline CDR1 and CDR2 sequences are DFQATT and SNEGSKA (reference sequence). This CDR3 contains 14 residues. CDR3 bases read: TGCAGTGCTAGAGGACAGGGGGCAATAACTGAA. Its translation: CSARGQGAITE. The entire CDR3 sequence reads CSARGQGAITEAFF.

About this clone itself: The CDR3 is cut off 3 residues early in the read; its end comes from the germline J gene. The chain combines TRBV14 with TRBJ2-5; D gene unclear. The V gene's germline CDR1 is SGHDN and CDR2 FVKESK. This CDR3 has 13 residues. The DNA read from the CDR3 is TGTGCCAGCAGCCAAGAAGTGGAGACAACC. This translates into CASSQEVETT. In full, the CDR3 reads CASSQEVETTQYF.

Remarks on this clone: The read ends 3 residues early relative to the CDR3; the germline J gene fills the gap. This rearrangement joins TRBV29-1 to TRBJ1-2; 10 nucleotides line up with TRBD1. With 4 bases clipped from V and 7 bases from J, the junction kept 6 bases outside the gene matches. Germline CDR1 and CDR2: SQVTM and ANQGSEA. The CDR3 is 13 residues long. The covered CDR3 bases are TGCAGCGTTGGCGACAGGGGGCTTGTTGGC. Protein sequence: CSVGDRGLVG. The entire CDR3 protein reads CSVGDRGLVGYTF.

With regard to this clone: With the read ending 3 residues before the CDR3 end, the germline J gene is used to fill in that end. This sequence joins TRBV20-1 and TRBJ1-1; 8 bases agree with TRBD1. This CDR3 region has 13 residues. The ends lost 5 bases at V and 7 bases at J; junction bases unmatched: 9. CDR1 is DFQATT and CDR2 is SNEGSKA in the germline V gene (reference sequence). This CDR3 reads CSALDRGNVEAFF. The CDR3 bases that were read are TGCAGTGCTCTAGACAGGGGAAATGTTGAA.

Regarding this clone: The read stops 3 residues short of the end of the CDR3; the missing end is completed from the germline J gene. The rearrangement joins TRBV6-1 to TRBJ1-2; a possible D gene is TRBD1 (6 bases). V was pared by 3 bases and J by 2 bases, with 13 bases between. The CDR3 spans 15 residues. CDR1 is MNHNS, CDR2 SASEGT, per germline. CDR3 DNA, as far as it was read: TGTGCCAGCAGTGATGCGGGTAGGGGGAACTATGGC. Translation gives CASSDAGRGNYG. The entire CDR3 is CASSDAGRGNYGYTF.

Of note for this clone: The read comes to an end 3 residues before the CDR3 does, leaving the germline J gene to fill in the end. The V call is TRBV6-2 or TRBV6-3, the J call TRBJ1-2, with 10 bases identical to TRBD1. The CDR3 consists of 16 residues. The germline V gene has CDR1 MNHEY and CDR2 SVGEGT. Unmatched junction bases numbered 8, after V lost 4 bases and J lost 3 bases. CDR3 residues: CASSSRTGGVYYGYTF. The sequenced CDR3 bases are TGTGCCAGCAGTTCGAGGACAGGGGGGGTATACTATGGC.

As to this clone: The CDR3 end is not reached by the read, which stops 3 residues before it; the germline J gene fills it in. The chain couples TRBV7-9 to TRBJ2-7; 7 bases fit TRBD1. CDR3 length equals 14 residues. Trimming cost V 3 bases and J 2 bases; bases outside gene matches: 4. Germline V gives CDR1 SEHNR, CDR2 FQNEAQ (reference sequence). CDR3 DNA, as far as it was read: TGTGCCAGCAGCTTGGGACAGTATGCCTACGAG. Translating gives CASSLGQYAYE. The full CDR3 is CASSLGQYAYEQYF.

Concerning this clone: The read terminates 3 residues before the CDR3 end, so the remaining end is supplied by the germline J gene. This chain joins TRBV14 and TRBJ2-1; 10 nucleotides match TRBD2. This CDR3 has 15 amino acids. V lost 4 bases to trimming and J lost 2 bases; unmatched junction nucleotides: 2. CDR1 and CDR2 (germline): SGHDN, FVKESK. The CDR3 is CASSPLAGAYNEQFF. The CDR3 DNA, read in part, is TGTGCCAGCAGCCCTCTAGCGGGGGCCTACAATGAG.

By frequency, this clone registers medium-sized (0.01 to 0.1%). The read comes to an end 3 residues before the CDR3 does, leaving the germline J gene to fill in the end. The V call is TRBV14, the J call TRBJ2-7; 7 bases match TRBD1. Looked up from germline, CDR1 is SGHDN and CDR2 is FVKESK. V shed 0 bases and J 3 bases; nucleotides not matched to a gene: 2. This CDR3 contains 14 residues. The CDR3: CASSQENRGYEQYF. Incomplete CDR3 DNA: TGTGCCAGCAGCCAAGAAAACAGGGGCTACGAG.

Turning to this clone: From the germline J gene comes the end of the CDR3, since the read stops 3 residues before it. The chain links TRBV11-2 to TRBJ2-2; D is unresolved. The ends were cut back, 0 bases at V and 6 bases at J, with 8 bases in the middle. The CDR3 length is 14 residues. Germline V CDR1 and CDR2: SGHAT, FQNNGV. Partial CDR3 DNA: TGTGCCAGCAGCTTAGACGGGTTTGCCGGGGAG. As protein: CASSLDGFAGE. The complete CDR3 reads CASSLDGFAGELFF.

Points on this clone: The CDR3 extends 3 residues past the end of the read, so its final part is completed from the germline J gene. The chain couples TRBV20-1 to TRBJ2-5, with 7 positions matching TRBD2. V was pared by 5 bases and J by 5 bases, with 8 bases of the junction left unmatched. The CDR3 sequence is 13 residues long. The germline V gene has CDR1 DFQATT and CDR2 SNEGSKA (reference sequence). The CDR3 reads CSAEGEGLETQYF. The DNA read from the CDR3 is TGCAGTGCTGAAGGGGAGGGGCTGGAGACC.

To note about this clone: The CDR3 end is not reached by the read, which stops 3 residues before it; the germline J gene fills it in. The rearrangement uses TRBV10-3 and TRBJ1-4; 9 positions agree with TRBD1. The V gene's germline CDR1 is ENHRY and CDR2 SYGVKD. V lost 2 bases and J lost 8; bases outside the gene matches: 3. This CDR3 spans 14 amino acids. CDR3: CAISETGQGEKLFF. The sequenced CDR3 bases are TGTGCCATCAGTGAGACCGGACAGGGGGAAAAA.

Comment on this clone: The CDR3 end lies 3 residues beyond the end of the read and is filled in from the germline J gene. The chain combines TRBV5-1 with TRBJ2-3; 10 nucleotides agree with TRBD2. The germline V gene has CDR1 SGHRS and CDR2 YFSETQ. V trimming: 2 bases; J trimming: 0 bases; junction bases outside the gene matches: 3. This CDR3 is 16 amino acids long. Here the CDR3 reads CASSLAGGFSTDTQYF. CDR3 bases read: TGCGCCAGCAGCTTAGCGGGGGGGTTCAGCACAGATACG.

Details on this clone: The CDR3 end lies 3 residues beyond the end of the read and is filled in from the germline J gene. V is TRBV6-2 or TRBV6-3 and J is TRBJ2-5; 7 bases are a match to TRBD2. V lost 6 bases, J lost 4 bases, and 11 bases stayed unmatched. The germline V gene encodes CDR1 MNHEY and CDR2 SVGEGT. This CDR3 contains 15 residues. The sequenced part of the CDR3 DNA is TGTGCCAGCAGCTCCGTCAGAGCGGGGTCAGAGACC. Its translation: CASSSVRAGSET. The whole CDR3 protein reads CASSSVRAGSETQYF.

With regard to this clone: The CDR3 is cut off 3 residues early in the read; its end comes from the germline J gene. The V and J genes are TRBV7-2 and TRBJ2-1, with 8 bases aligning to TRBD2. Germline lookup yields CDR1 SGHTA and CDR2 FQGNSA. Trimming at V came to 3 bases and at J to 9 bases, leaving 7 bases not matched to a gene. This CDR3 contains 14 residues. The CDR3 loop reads CASSFLSGGAEQFF. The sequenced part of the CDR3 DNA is TGTGCCAGCAGCTTTTTGTCCGGGGGGGCTGAG.

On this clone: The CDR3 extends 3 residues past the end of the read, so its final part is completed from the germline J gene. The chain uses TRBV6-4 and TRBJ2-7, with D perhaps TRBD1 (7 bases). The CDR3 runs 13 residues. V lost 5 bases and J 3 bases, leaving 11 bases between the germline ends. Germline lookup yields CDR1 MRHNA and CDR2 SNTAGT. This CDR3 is CASSYQGGYEQYF. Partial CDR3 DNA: TGTGCCAGCAGTTATCAGGGGGGCTACGAG.

CDR3 in amino acids: CASIRDRNTEAFF. The part of the CDR3 DNA that was read is TGTGCCAGCATTCGGGACAGGAACACTGAA. The rearrangement links TRBV2 to TRBJ1-1, with TRBD1 identical over 7 bases. The CDR3 end is not reached by the read, which stops 3 residues before it; the germline J gene fills it in. This CDR3 spans 13 amino acids. Germline V gene lookup returns CDR1 SNHLY and CDR2 FYNNEI. After removal of 7 bases from V and 1 base from J, the junction contained 3 bases not matched to a gene. Full variable domain (remainder filled in from reference TRBV2 and TRBJ1-1): EPEVTQTPSHQVTQMGQEVILRCVPISNHLYFYWYRQILGQKVEFLVSFYNNEISEKSEIFDDQFSVERPDGSNFTLKIRSTKLEDSAMYFCASIRDRNTEAFFGQGTRLTVV.

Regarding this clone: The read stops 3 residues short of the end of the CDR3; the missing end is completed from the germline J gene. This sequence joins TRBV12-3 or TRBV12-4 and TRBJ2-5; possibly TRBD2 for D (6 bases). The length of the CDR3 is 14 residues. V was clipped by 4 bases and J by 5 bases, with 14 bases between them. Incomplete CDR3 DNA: TGTGCCAGCAGTTCAGGAGGGTCTGGTGAGACC. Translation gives CASSSGGSGET. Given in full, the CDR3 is CASSSGGSGETQYF.

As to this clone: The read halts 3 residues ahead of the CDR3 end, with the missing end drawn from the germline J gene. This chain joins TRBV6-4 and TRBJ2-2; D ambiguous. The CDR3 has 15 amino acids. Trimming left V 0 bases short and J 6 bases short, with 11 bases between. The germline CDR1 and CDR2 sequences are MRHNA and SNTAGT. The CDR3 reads CASSDSMDSPGELFF. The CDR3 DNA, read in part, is TGTGCCAGCAGTGACTCGATGGATAGCCCCGGGGAG.

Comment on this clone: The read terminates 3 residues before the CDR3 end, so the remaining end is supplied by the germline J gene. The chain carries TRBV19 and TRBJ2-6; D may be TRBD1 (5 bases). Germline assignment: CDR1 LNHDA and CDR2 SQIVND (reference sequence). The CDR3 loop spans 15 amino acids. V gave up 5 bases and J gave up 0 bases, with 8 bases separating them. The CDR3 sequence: CASSDSFSGANVLTF. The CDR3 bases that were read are TGTGCCAGTAGTGACAGTTTCTCTGGGGCCAACGTC.